This T cell receptor (beta chain) is from a study of regulatory T cells in long-lasting Graves disease. The study's findings and limits: Relative to newly diagnosed Graves' patients, persistent ones had lower TCR diversity. There was favoring of TRBV28, TRBJ1-2 and TRBJ2-5 in persistent disease.

The germline CDR1 and CDR2 sequences are LGHDT and YNNKEL (reference sequence). V lost 4 bases and J lost 3; bases outside the gene matches: 3. The CDR3 has 15 residues. The time point was: newly diagnosed GD, antithyroid drugs for less than 3 months. The TCR library was made from RNA extracted from PBMCs. Arm-PCR of CDR3 regions with iRepertoire HTBI primers generated TCR beta libraries. TCRdb itself ran the multiplex PCR reads through MiXCR, one entry per CDR3 protein. The sample gives 450,000 to 650,000 distinct CDR3 sequences, about 16% of which show up once; 20% to 25% is in the top ten. This clonotype was detected many times. Its specificity is unknown. These data are also associated with another study on T cells in Graves' hyperthyroidism and ophthalmopathy. That work contributes: Uncontrolled infection, other autoimmune disease, pregnancy or lactation barred patients from enrollment. Blood samples included most of the expanded thyroid clonotypes exceeding 0.001.

This chain connects TRBV3-1 to TRBJ1-1; 12 bases are shared with TRBD1. This sequence was found in a middle-aged woman with Graves disease. This specimen consisted of peripheral blood mononuclear cells (PBMCs), obtained at new diagnosis, from a patient treated with antithyroid drugs. The CDR3, as DNA: TGTGCCAGCAGCCGTGGGACAGGGGGCTACACTGAAGCTTTCTTT. Protein: CASSRGTGGYTEAFF.